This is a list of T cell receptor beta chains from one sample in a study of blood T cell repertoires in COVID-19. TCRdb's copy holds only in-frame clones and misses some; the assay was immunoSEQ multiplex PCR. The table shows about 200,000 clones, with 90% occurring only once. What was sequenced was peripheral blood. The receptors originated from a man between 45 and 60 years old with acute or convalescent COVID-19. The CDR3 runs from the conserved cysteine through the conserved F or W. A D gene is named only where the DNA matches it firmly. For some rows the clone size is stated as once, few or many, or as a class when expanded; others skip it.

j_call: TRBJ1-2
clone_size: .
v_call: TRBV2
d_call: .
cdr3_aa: CASSEIRQVYGYTF
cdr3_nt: TGTGCCAGCAGTGAAATAAGACAGGTATATGGCTACACCTTC

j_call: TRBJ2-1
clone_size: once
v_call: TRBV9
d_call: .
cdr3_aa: CASSALVGAYNEQFF
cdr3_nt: TGTGCCAGCAGCGCATTGGTTGGGGCTTACAATGAGCAGTTCTTC

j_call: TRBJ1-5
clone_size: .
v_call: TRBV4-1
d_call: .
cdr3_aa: CASSQDWGVQPQHF
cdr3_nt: TGCGCCAGCAGCCAAGACTGGGGGGTTCAGCCCCAGCATTTT

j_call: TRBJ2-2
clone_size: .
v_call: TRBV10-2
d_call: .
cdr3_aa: CASSVSRGTGELFF
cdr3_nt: TGCGCCAGCAGTGTTAGCCGCGGCACCGGGGAGCTGTTTTTT

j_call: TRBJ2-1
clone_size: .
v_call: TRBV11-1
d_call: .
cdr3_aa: CASSFGENNEQFF
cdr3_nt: TGTGCCAGCAGCTTCGGGGAGAACAATGAGCAGTTCTTC

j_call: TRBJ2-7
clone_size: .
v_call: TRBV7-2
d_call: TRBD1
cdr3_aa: CASSLALAGGIYEQYF
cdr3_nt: TGTGCCAGCAGCTTAGCGTTGGCAGGGGGCATCTACGAGCAGTACTTC

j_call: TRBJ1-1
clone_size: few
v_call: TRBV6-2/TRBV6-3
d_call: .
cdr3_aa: CASSYSILGQGGTEAFF
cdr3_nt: TGTGCCAGCAGTTACTCGATTCTGGGCCAGGGAGGCACTGAAGCTTTCTTT

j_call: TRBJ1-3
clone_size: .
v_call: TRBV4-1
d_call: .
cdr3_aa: CASSLTDLPSGNTIYF
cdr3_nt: TGCGCCAGCAGCTTGACCGACTTACCCTCTGGAAACACCATATATTTT

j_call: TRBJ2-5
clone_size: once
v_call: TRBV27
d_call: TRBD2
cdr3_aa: CASRQTSGRRMSQETQYF
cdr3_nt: TGTGCCAGCAGGCAAACTAGCGGGAGGAGGATGAGTCAAGAGACCCAGTACTTC

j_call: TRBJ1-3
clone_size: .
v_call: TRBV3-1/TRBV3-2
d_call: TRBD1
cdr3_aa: CASSQQGTGRSGNTIYF
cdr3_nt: TGTGCCAGCAGCCAACAGGGGACAGGTCGCTCTGGAAACACCATATATTTT